This TCR beta chain was captured in a study of naive and memory T cell subsets. General observations from the study: Naive and memory subsets had different power law exponents for TCR abundance.

For this clonotype: Its antigen is unknown. This may be a read error, as it is one base from a much larger clone.

An equimolar mix of two oligonucleotides served as the beta constant-region primer for TRBC1 and TRBC2. Nested alpha and beta constant-region primers with the SP2 primer drove four PCR rounds on ligated cDNA. Ligation attached a single-stranded oligonucleotide with a 12-nucleotide UMI and the SP2 primer to the cDNA 3' end. TCRdb called the UMI-ligation and nested PCR reads again in MiXCR, with one record for every CDR3 protein. The sample lists 95,000 to 150,000 distinct CDR3 sequences, 36% seen once, with approximately 0.87% in the top ten. Germline V CDR1 and CDR2: SGHNT, YENEEA. The CDR3 contains 13 residues.

Material: central memory CD4+ T cells from blood. The rearrangement links TRBV11-3 to TRBJ2-1; the D is unclear. This TCR was recovered from a human donor in good health. The CDR3: CASSTTSNNDQFF. The CDR3 DNA follows: TGTGCCAGCAGTACCACGAGCAACAATGATCAGTTCTTC.